One sample yielded the 29 T cell receptor beta chains listed below, sequenced in a study of blood T cells in healthy people across ages. Together with a sample-barcoded 5' primer, a J-beta primer mix was included in a second PCR lasting 7 to 11 cycles. From the 5' RACE reads, TCRdb called clonotypes with MiXCR, one entry per CDR3 protein. The sample lists about 970,000 distinct CDR3 sequences, approximately 50% occurring once. The specimen sequenced was blood. The receptors come from a woman in her sixties in good health.

This clonotype came up a few times. This chain links TRBV3-1 with TRBJ1-2; the D is unclear. Looked up from germline, CDR1 is LGHDT and CDR2 is YNNKEL (reference sequence). The CDR3 runs 16 residues. Trimming shortened V by 4 bases and J by 4 bases, and 19 bases separated the two germline ends. The CDR3 DNA reads as TGTGCCAGCAGCCTATACTCCAGTCATCAGATCTATGGCTACACCTTC. Protein sequence: CASSLYSSHQIYGYTF.

This clonotype was counted between two and nine times. This chain links TRBV7-9 with TRBJ2-1; D is ambiguous. This CDR3 is built from 13 residues. Deletions cut 3 bases from V and 6 bases from J, with 9 bases between. From germline, CDR1 is SEHNR and CDR2 FQNEAQ (reference sequence). The CDR3 sequence is CASSFYRGNEQFF. In nucleotides, the CDR3 is TGTGCCAGCAGCTTTTACAGAGGCAATGAGCAGTTCTTC. The variable domain in full, with the rest retrieved from reference TRBV7-9 and TRBJ2-1, is DTGVSQNPRHKITKRGQNVTFRCDPISEHNRLYWYRQTLGQGPEFLTYFQNEAQLEKSRLLSDRFSAERPKGSFSTLEIQRTEQGDSAMYLCASSFYRGNEQFFGPGTRLTVL.

This clonotype was observed a handful of times. The genes are TRBV27 and TRBJ2-7; D not resolved. The germline CDR1 and CDR2 sequences are MNHEY and SMNVEV (reference sequence). Trimming removed 1 base from V and 6 bases from J, with 13 bases in between. CDR3 length: 14 amino acids. The CDR3, as DNA: TGTGCCAGCAGTTTATATGGTAGCTCAGGCGAGCAGTACTTC. As protein: CASSLYGSSGEQYF.

The sample holds a few counts of this clonotype. This chain connects TRBV12-3 or TRBV12-4 to TRBJ2-1, with TRBD2 matching over 9 bases. The CDR3 extends over 16 amino acids. Trimming removed 7 bases from V and 1 base from J; junction bases left unmatched: 8. The CDR3 DNA sequence: TGTGCCAGCACTCAGGGACTAGCAGTATCCTACAATGAGCAGTTCTTC. It codes for CASTQGLAVSYNEQFF.

The chain combines TRBV7-3 with TRBJ2-1, with 13 bases matching TRBD2. Germline-derived CDR1 and CDR2 are SGHTA and FQGTGA. The CDR3 length is 15 residues. V trimming: 5 bases; J trimming: 7 bases; junction bases outside the gene matches: 5. DNA for the CDR3: TGTGCCAGCAGCCAGAGGGGACTAGCGGGAAATGAGCAGTTCTTC. Its translation: CASSQRGLAGNEQFF. The whole variable domain, remainder taken from reference TRBV7-3 and TRBJ2-1, is GAGVSQTPSNKVTEKGKYVELRCDPISGHTALYWYRQSLGQGPEFLIYFQGTGAADDSGLPNDRFFAVRPEGSVSTLKIQRTERGDSAVYLCASSQRGLAGNEQFFGPGTRLTVL.

With respect to this clonotype: The junction departs from germline at one end; a sequencing error may be responsible. The J gene is TRBJ2-5, the V gene TRBV6-5, with TRBD2 matching over 8 bases. The DNA end is a closer match to TRBJ2-7, so the J assignment may be wrong. The CDR3 is 14 residues long. In germline, CDR1 is MNHEY, CDR2 SVGAGI. CDR3 in DNA: TGTGCCTGCAGTTACGAGGGACTAGTTCGCGAGCAGTACTTC. Translating it yields CACSYEGLVREQYF.

CDR3 coding DNA: TGTGCCAGCAGCTTAGGTCCGGGCTATGGCTACACCTTC. Translation: CASSLGPGYGYTF. The chain employs TRBV11-2 and TRBJ1-2; D not certain. The V end lost 1 base, the J end lost 4 bases, and 7 bases lay between the germline ends. CDR3 length: 13 residues. Germline lookup yields CDR1 SGHAT and CDR2 FQNNGV.

The chain joins TRBV9 to TRBJ2-5; D may match TRBD1 or TRBD2 (5 bases each). V was pared by 3 bases and J by 5 bases, with 20 bases between. CDR3 length equals 16 residues. Germline V lookup: CDR1 SGDLS, CDR2 YYNGEE. Here the CDR3 DNA reads TGTGCCAGCAGCGCTCCGGGACGGACGAGACGTGAGACCCAGTACTTC. Its protein product is CASSAPGRTRRETQYF. Looking up the rest from reference TRBV9 and TRBJ2-5 gives the full variable domain: DSGVTQTPKHLITATGQRVTLRCSPRSGDLSVYWYQQSLDQGLQFLIQYYNGEERAKGNILERFSAQQFPDLHSELNLSSLELGDSALYFCASSAPGRTRRETQYFGPGTRLLVL.

A note on this clonotype: The junction shows a germline mismatch at one end, possibly a read error. The rearrangement links TRBV10-3 to TRBJ2-3; no firm D call. Germline V gene data show CDR1 as ENHRY and CDR2 as SYGVKD. The CDR3 runs 17 residues. The CDR3 protein is CATSDWNFPYLTDTQYF. In DNA, the CDR3 is TGTGCCACCAGTGATTGGAACTTTCCGTACCTCACAGATACGCAGTATTTT.

The J gene is TRBJ2-4, the V gene TRBV27; D is perhaps TRBD2 (6 bases). The J call may be in error: the DNA end matches TRBJ2-7 better. This CDR3 has 14 amino acids. The germline CDR1 and CDR2 sequences are MNHEY and SMNVEV (reference sequence). The chain's CDR3 is CASKEVGGPSEQYF. For the CDR3, the DNA is TGTGCCAGCAAGGAGGTTGGAGGGCCTAGCGAGCAGTACTTC.

V is TRBV6-2 or TRBV6-3 and J is TRBJ1-1; D is possibly TRBD1 (6 bases). Germline-derived CDR1 and CDR2 are MNHEY and SVGEGT. Trimming removed 4 bases at V and 11 bases at J, with 17 bases between. The CDR3 runs to 13 residues. The CDR3 nucleotides are TGTGCCAGCAGTTCCAGGGGAGGAGTAGACGCTTTCTTT. Translation: CASSSRGGVDAFF.

The chain links TRBV7-8 to TRBJ1-5, with D uncertain. Germline lookup yields CDR1 SGHVS and CDR2 FQNEAQ. CDR3 length: 17 residues. Trimming shortened V by 0 bases and J by 7 bases, and 19 bases separated the two germline ends. The CDR3 sequence: CASSLAIRQAVGQPQHF. The CDR3 nucleotides read TGTGCCAGCAGCTTAGCAATACGGCAGGCCGTGGGGCAGCCCCAGCATTTT. The full variable domain, completed using reference TRBV7-8 and TRBJ1-5, is GAGVSQSPRYKVAKRGQDVALRCDPISGHVSLFWYQQALGQGPEFLTYFQNEAQLDKSGLPSDRFFAERPEGSVSTLKIQRTQQEDSAVYLCASSLAIRQAVGQPQHFGDGTRLSIL.

This chain uses TRBV2 with TRBJ2-2, with D perhaps matching TRBD1 (6 bases). The CDR3 has 14 residues. In germline, CDR1 is SNHLY, CDR2 FYNNEI. Trimming took off 0 bases at V and 4 bases at J, with 6 bases between the two ends. CDR3 coding DNA: TGTGCCAGCAGTGAAGCCAGGGGCACCGGGGAGCTGTTTTTT. This codes for CASSEARGTGELFF.

This clonotype was seen a few times. This rearrangement joins TRBV5-1 to TRBJ2-3; D is unclear. The V gene lost 0 bases and the J gene lost 4 bases, with 9 bases spanning the gap. Germline V gene sequence: CDR1 SGHRS, CDR2 YFSETQ. CDR3 length: 14 amino acids. The CDR3 DNA sequence: TGCGCCAGCAGCTTGGCAGGCGAGTCAGATACGCAGTATTTT. Protein sequence: CASSLAGESDTQYF.

This clonotype was seen a few times. This sequence joins TRBV6-5 and TRBJ2-3; D is possibly TRBD1 or TRBD2 (5 bases each). V was cut by 7 bases and J by 1 base, with 12 bases left in between. Germline assignment: CDR1 MNHEY and CDR2 SVGAGI. This CDR3 has 14 residues. For the CDR3, the DNA is TGTGCCAGCAACGCACTAGGGGGCACAGATACGCAGTATTTT. This translates into CASNALGGTDTQYF.

The CDR3 nucleotides are TGTGCCAGCAGCCCGAGGGCAGGGGGGACAGATACGCAGTATTTT. It specifies CASSPRAGGTDTQYF. The rearrangement joins TRBV7-8 to TRBJ2-3; a weak D match, TRBD1 (7 bases). Germline CDR1 reads SGHVS; CDR2 reads FQNEAQ. The CDR3 consists of 15 residues. The V end was cut by 5 bases, the J end by 3 bases, with 15 bases between. Full variable domain (remainder filled in from reference TRBV7-8 and TRBJ2-3): GAGVSQSPRYKVAKRGQDVALRCDPISGHVSLFWYQQALGQGPEFLTYFQNEAQLDKSGLPSDRFFAERPEGSVSTLKIQRTQQEDSAVYLCASSPRAGGTDTQYFGPGTRLTVL.

The chain is built from TRBV20-1 and TRBJ1-2; TRBD1 matches 8 bases. The CDR3 runs 16 residues. The ends lost 6 bases at V and 4 bases at J; junction bases unmatched: 16. From germline, CDR1 is DFQATT and CDR2 SNEGSKA (reference sequence). The CDR3 reads CSAYFGQGKRSYGYTF. The CDR3 DNA follows: TGCAGTGCCTACTTCGGACAGGGCAAAAGATCCTATGGCTACACCTTC.

The V call is TRBV14, the J call TRBJ2-5, with D unresolved. The DNA matches TRBJ2-7 better at its end, which makes the J call doubtful. This CDR3 is built from 17 residues. Germline V gene sequence: CDR1 SGHDN, CDR2 FVKESK. The CDR3 protein is CASSQDKMVRTRNEQYF. The CDR3 nucleotides read TGTGCCAGCAGCCAAGATAAGATGGTACGCACCAGGAACGAGCAGTACTTC.

The J gene is TRBJ2-7, the V gene TRBV20-1; D may match TRBD1 or TRBD2 (5 bases each). The V end was cut by 5 bases, the J end by 2 bases, with 16 bases between. This CDR3 spans 14 amino acids. The germline V gene encodes CDR1 DFQATT and CDR2 SNEGSKA (reference sequence). As DNA, the CDR3 is TGCAGTGCTGTGTGGGACGGGATCGCCTACGAGCAGTACTTC. Translation gives CSAVWDGIAYEQYF.

In this sample, this clonotype turned up a few times. The chain combines TRBV7-2 with TRBJ2-1; weak D call: TRBD2 (5 bases). The CDR3 is 15 amino acids. The V and J ends lost 2 bases and 5 bases respectively, with 13 bases between them. Germline loops: CDR1 SGHTA, CDR2 FQGNSA. The CDR3 loop is CASSLPSLGNNEQFF. In DNA, the CDR3 is TGTGCCAGCAGCTTACCTAGCTTGGGAAACAATGAGCAGTTCTTC.

There are a few counts of this clonotype. The V and J genes are TRBV28 and TRBJ2-7; 8 bases agree with TRBD2. The CDR3 has 17 residues. Germline CDR1 is MDHEN and CDR2 is SYDVKM. V lost 4 bases and J lost 1; bases outside the gene matches: 12. Written as DNA, the CDR3 is TGTGCCAGCAGTTCCAAATATTCACTAGCGGAGTCCTACGAGCAGTACTTC. Amino acids: CASSSKYSLAESYEQYF.

This clonotype was observed a few times. This chain uses TRBV29-1 with TRBJ2-7, with 9 nucleotides matching TRBD1. The length of the CDR3 is 15 residues. Germline CDR1 SQVTM, CDR2 ANQGSEA. Germline trimming cut 6 bases from V and 5 bases from J; bases unmatched to any gene: 14. The CDR3 sequence is CSVIDFDRGDDEQYF. DNA of the CDR3: TGCAGCGTCATCGATTTCGACAGGGGGGACGACGAGCAGTACTTC.

The gene calls are TRBV19 and TRBJ1-5; D is ambiguous. Trimming left V 5 bases short and J 2 bases short, with 19 bases between. CDR3 length: 17 residues. The germline gives CDR1 LNHDA, CDR2 SQIVND (reference sequence). Here the CDR3 DNA reads TGTGCCAGTAGTGTTGATGGTCGCCAATTTCGCAATCAGCCCCAGCATTTT. Translated, it gives CASSVDGRQFRNQPQHF. Drawing the rest from reference TRBV19 and TRBJ1-5, the complete variable domain is DGGITQSPKYLFRKEGQNVTLSCEQNLNHDAMYWYRQDPGQGLRLIYYSQIVNDFQKGDIAEGYSVSREKKESFPLTVTSAQKNPTAFYLCASSVDGRQFRNQPQHFGDGTRLSIL.

V gene TRBV25-1 combines with J gene TRBJ2-3; D is ambiguous. The CDR3 contains 14 residues. Germline loops: CDR1 MGHDK, CDR2 SYGVNS. The V and J ends lost 7 bases and 6 bases respectively, with 17 bases between them. The CDR3 DNA sequence: TGTGCCAGCACCACTCAGGATATCAACGATACGCAGTATTTT. Its protein is CASTTQDINDTQYF.

In this sample, this clonotype turned up a few times. The V gene is TRBV21-1, the J gene TRBJ2-5. TRBV21-1 is deemed a pseudogene. The CDR3 extends over 14 amino acids. In DNA form, the CDR3 reads TGTGCCAGCAGCAAAGTAAGACGGCTAGAGACCCAGTACTTC. Its protein is CASSKVRRLETQYF.

The chain uses TRBV2 and TRBJ1-6, with a weak D call TRBD1 (6 bases). Germline loops: CDR1 SNHLY, CDR2 FYNNEI. The V and J ends lost 6 bases and 6 bases respectively, with 21 bases between them. The CDR3 runs 17 residues. CDR3 sequence (DNA): TGTGCCAGCAGCACTACTGGCGGGGGCTCACGTAATTCACCCCTCCACTTT. Protein sequence: CASSTTGGGSRNSPLHF.

The chain has TRBV10-2 and TRBJ2-7; maybe TRBD2 (5 bases). CDR3 length equals 18 residues. Trimming pared 0 bases from V and 1 base from J, leaving 19 bases between. CDR1 and CDR2 from the germline V gene are WSHSY and SAAADI. In DNA, the CDR3 is TGCGCCAGCAGTGAGTCGAACGAGGGTTTAGCTGAGTCCTACGAGCAGTACTTC. Protein product: CASSESNEGLAESYEQYF.

V and J are TRBV4-1 and TRBJ2-7; D is possibly TRBD2 (6 bases). Deletions cut 4 bases from V and 7 bases from J, with 26 bases between. CDR1 MGHRA and CDR2 YSYEKL come from the germline V gene. This CDR3 contains 17 residues. CDR3 residues: CASSLGPPSASYNEQYF. The DNA for the CDR3 is TGCGCCAGCAGCCTCGGCCCCCCTAGCGCCTCATACAATGAGCAGTACTTC.

The chain combines TRBV28 with TRBJ2-5; 7 bases map to TRBD2. The CDR3 sequence is 16 residues long. Germline CDR1 reads MDHEN; CDR2 reads SYDVKM. With 1 base clipped from V and 2 bases from J, the junction kept 7 bases outside the gene matches. CDR3 amino acids: CASSLLPSGKQETQYF. The DNA for the CDR3 is TGTGCCAGCAGTTTATTACCTAGCGGTAAACAAGAGACCCAGTACTTC.